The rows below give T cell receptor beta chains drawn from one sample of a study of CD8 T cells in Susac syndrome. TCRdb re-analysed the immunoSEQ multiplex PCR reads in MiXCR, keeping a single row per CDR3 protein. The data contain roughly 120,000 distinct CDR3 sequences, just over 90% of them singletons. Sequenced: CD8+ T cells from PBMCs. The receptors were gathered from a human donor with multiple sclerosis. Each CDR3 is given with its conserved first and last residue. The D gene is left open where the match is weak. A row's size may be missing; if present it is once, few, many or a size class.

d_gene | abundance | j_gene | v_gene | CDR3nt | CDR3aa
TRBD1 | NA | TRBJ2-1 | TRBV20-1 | TGCAGTGCTAGCGGGACAGGGGGGTACAATGAGCAGTTCTTC | CSASGTGGYNEQFF
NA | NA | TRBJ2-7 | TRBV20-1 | TGCAGTGCCGGCCACAGGCGCTGGTACGAGCAGTACTTC | CSAGHRRWYEQYF
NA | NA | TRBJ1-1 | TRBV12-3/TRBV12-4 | TGTGCCAGCAGGGCGGGGTCTGCCTCTGAAGCTTTCTTT | CASRAGSASEAFF
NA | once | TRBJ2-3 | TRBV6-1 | TGTGCCAGCAGCACGACCGAGGGGGCGGACTACTATACGCAGTATTTT | CASSTTEGADYYTQYF
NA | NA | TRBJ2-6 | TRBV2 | TGTGCCAGCAGAGACTCCGGGACATCGCGCTCTGGGGCCAACGTCCTGACTTTC | CASRDSGTSRSGANVLTF
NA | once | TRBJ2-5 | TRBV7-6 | TGTGCCAGCAGCTTTCGGACAGACTACCAAGAGACCCAGTACTTC | CASSFRTDYQETQYF
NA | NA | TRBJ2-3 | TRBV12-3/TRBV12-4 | TGTGCCAGCAGTTTATCGGGACCCACAGATACGCAGTATTTT | CASSLSGPTDTQYF
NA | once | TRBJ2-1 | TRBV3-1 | TGTGCCAGCAGTCCGATGAAATTCTACAATGAGCAGTTCTTC | CASSPMKFYNEQFF
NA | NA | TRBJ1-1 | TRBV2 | TGTGCCAGCAGTAATCACAGGGTTCTCTACACTGAAGCTTTCTTT | CASSNHRVLYTEAFF
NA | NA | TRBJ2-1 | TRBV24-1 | TGTGCCACCAGTGATGAGGACAGAGAGTACAATGAGCAGTTCTTC | CATSDEDREYNEQFF
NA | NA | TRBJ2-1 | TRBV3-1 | TGTGCCAGCAGCCAAGATAAGGTGGGGGGGGCCCACTTAGGGGGGCAGTTCTTC | CASSQDKVGGAHLGGQFF
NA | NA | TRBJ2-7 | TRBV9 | TGTGCCAGCAGCGTAGGAGGGAACGTCGGCCGGTCCTACGAGCAGTACTTC | CASSVGGNVGRSYEQYF
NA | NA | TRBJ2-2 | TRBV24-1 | TGTGCCACCAGTGACGCCGCTTCTGGCACCGGGGAGCTGTTTTTT | CATSDAASGTGELFF
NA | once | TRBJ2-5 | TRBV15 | TGTGCCACCAGCAGAGGACTAGACCTGGAGACCCAGTACTTC | CATSRGLDLETQYF
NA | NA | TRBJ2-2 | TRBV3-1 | TGTGCCAGCAGCCAAGTCGGAGATACGAACACCGGGGAGCTGTTTTTT | CASSQVGDTNTGELFF
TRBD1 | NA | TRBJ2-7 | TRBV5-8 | TGTGCCAGCAGCTTGCACACAGGGGGCCGGTACGAGCAGTACTTC | CASSLHTGGRYEQYF
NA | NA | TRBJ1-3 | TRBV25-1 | TGTGCCAGCAGTGGCTGGGACTCCAACTCTGGAAACACCATATATTTT | CASSGWDSNSGNTIYF
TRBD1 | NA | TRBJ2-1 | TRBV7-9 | TGTGCCAGCAGCTTATCCCTAGACAGGGGCAACTACAATGAGCAGTTCTTC | CASSLSLDRGNYNEQFF